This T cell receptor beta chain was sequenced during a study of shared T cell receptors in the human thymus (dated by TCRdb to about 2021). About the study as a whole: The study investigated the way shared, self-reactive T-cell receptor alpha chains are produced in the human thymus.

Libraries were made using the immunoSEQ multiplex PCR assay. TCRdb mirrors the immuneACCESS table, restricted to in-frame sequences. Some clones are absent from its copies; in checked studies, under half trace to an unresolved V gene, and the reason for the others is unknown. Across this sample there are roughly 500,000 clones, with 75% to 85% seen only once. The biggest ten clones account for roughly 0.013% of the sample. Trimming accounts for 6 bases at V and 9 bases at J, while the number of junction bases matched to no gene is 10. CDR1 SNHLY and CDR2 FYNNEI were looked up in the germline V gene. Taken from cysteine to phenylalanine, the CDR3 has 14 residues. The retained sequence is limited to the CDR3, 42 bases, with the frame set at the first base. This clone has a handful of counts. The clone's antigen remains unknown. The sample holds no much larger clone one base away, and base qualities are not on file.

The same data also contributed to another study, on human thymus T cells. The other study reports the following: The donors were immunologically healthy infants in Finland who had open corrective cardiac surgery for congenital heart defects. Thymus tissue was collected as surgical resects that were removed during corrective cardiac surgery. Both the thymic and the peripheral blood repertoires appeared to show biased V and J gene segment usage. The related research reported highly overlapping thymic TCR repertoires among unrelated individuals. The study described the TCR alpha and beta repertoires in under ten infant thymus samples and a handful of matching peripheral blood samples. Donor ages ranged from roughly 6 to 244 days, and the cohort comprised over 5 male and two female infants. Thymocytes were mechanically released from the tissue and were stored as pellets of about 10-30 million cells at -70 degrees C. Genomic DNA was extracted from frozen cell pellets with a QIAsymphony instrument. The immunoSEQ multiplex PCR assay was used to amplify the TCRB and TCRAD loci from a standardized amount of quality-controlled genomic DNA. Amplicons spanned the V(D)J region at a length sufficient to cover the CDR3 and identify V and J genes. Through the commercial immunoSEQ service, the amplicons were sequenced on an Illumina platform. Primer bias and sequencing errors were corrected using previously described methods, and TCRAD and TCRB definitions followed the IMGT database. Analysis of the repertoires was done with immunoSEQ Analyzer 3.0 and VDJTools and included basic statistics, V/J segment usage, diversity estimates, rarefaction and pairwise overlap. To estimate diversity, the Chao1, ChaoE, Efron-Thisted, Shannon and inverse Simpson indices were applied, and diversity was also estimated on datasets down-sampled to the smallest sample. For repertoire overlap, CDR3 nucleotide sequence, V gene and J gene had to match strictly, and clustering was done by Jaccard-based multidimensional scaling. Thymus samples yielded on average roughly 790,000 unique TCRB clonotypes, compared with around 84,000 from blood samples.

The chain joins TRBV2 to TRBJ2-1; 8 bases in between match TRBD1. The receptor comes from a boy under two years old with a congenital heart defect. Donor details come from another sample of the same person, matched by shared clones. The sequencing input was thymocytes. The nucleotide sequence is TGTGCCAGCAGGACGACAGGGGAAATCCCTGAGCAGTTCTTC. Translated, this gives CASRTTGEIPEQFF.